A single sample gave rise to the 20 T cell receptor beta chains below, sequenced in a study of cytomegalovirus exposure and HLA in healthy donors. The PCR ran on 60 Vbeta and 13 Jbeta primers. The repertoire was sequenced with immunoSEQ multiplex PCR; TCRdb's copy has only in-frame clones and lacks some. This repertoire comprises 70,000 or so clones; its ten largest clones make up 2.4%. Source material: PBMCs. The receptors derive from a female donor in good health and CMV-seropositive.

The chain links TRBV27 to TRBJ2-7; the match to TRBD1 covers 9 bases. The V gene end was trimmed by 10 bases and the J gene end by 5 bases; junction bases not matched to a gene: 12. From germline, CDR1 is MNHEY and CDR2 SMNVEV (reference sequence). The CDR3 is 14 residues long. The CDR3: CATADLGTGNEQYF. For the CDR3, the DNA is TGTGCCACCGCAGACTTGGGGACAGGGAACGAGCAGTACTTC.

This chain joins TRBV5-1 and TRBJ1-1; 9 nucleotides match TRBD1. The CDR3 loop spans 14 amino acids. Trimming removed 0 bases from V and 7 bases from J; junction bases left unmatched: 4. Germline V gene lookup returns CDR1 SGHRS and CDR2 YFSETQ. The CDR3 spells CASSLGQGVGEAFF. CDR3 sequence (DNA): TGCGCCAGCAGCTTGGGACAGGGGGTCGGTGAAGCTTTCTTT.

In DNA form, the CDR3 reads TGTGCCAGCAGCCCAGGGCAGGGGGCGAATCAGCCCCAGCATTTT. Its translation: CASSPGQGANQPQHF. V gene TRBV7-9 combines with J gene TRBJ1-5; TRBD1 agrees at 8 bases. Germline assignment: CDR1 SEHNR and CDR2 FQNEAQ (reference sequence). The CDR3 extends over 15 amino acids. With V trimmed by 5 bases and J by 4 bases, 7 bases remained unmatched.

This sequence joins TRBV27 and TRBJ2-5; 7 bases are a match to TRBD1. Germline lookup yields CDR1 MNHEY and CDR2 SMNVEV (reference sequence). Unmatched junction bases numbered 6, after V lost 3 bases and J lost 5 bases. The CDR3 loop spans 14 amino acids. The CDR3 reads CASSFRLTGETQYF. In nucleotides, the CDR3 is TGTGCCAGCAGTTTTCGGTTGACAGGGGAGACCCAGTACTTC.

The chain couples TRBV29-1 to TRBJ1-3; 9 bases fit TRBD1. The CDR3 covers 14 residues. The germline CDR1 and CDR2 sequences are SQVTM and ANQGSEA. V lost 4 bases and J lost 4; bases outside the gene matches: 5. CDR3 sequence (DNA): TGCAGCGTTGTAGCGACAGGGGGAGGAAACACCATATATTTT. Translation gives CSVVATGGGNTIYF. The entire variable domain, with the rest obtained from reference TRBV29-1 and TRBJ1-3, is as follows: SAVISQKPSRDICQRGTSLTIQCQVDSQVTMMFWYRQQPGQSLTLIATANQGSEATYESGFVIDKFPISRPNLTFSTLTVSNMSPEDSSIYLCSVVATGGGNTIYFGEGSWLTVV.

On this clone: Different DNA sequences within this sample yield the same CDR3. The genes are TRBV18 and TRBJ1-1; no reliable D call. The CDR3 runs to 16 residues. V was clipped by 2 bases and J by 0 bases, with 13 bases between them. In germline, CDR1 is KGHSH, CDR2 LQKENI. The CDR3 nucleotides read TGTGCCAGCTCACCAGGGCTCACCCTTATGAACACTGAAGCTTTCTTT. This sequence encodes CASSPGLTLMNTEAFF. The complete variable domain, with remaining parts taken from reference TRBV18 and TRBJ1-1, reads NAGVMQNPRHLVRRRGQEARLRCSPMKGHSHVYWYRQLPEEGLKFMVYLQKENIIDESGMPKERFSAEFPKEGPSILRIQQVVRGDSAAYFCASSPGLTLMNTEAFFGQGTRLTVV.

The chain has TRBV29-1 and TRBJ2-7; tentative D call: TRBD2 (6 bases). Trimming cost V 4 bases and J 2 bases, with 9 bases left between them. Looked up from germline, CDR1 is SQVTM and CDR2 is ANQGSEA. The CDR3 sequence is 12 residues long. In DNA form, the CDR3 reads TGCAGCGTTGCGGGGGTGGCCTACGAGCAGTACTTC. Protein sequence: CSVAGVAYEQYF.

The chain is built from TRBV7-9 and TRBJ1-2, with D hard to call. Trimming pared 4 bases from V and 8 bases from J, leaving 11 bases between. Germline CDR1 is SEHNR and CDR2 is FQNEAQ (reference sequence). The CDR3 spans 12 residues. For the CDR3, the DNA is TGTGCCAGCAGCTCCTCTGGCGGCGGCTACACCTTC. It translates to CASSSSGGGYTF.

The chain combines TRBV6-6 with TRBJ2-7; D perhaps matches TRBD1 (6 bases). This CDR3 has 12 amino acids. Germline V CDR1 and CDR2: MNHNY, SVGAGI (reference sequence). Trimming left V 4 bases short and J 6 bases short, with 10 bases between. The CDR3 reads CASSSGDREQYF. In DNA, the CDR3 is TGTGCCAGCAGTTCAGGGGACCGCGAGCAGTACTTC.

The rearrangement uses TRBV28 and TRBJ2-1; TRBD2 matches 8 bases. After removal of 7 bases from V and 10 bases from J, the junction contained 6 bases not matched to a gene. The CDR3 totals 12 residues. From germline, CDR1 is MDHEN and CDR2 SYDVKM. The CDR3 reads CASTRLALEQFF. CDR3 bases: TGTGCCAGCACACGACTAGCGCTCGAGCAGTTCTTC.

The chain has TRBV6-5 and TRBJ1-5; 8 bases are a match to TRBD1. CDR3 length: 14 residues. Germline V gene sequence: CDR1 MNHEY, CDR2 SVGAGI. Trimming at V came to 0 bases and at J to 9 bases, leaving 4 bases not matched to a gene. The CDR3 DNA reads as TGTGCCAGCAGTTACTCTACAGGGGGATTGCCCCAGCATTTT. Translated: CASSYSTGGLPQHF.

This rearrangement joins TRBV5-1 to TRBJ2-1, with D possibly TRBD2 on 6 matching bases. The CDR3 consists of 12 residues. The germline gives CDR1 SGHRS, CDR2 YFSETQ. The ends were cut back, 4 bases at V and 10 bases at J, with 12 bases in the middle. The CDR3, as DNA: TGCGCCAGCAGCCCGGAGGGTACAGAGCAGTTCTTC. The encoded protein is CASSPEGTEQFF.

V is TRBV2 and J is TRBJ2-2, with D possibly being TRBD1 (5 bases). Germline loops: CDR1 SNHLY, CDR2 FYNNEI. The CDR3 extends over 15 amino acids. Trimming pared 2 bases from V and 7 bases from J, leaving 14 bases between. The CDR3, as DNA: TGTGCCAGCAGTGAAAGGACACAGCGCCGCGGGGAGCTGTTTTTT. Translating it yields CASSERTQRRGELFF.

The CDR3 nucleotides read TGTGCCTGGGCGGGACAGGGTGGGTACGAGCAGTACTTC. Its translation is CAWAGQGGYEQYF. This chain links TRBV30 with TRBJ2-7, with TRBD1 matching 9 bases. This CDR3 comprises 13 residues. V gave up 5 bases and J gave up 4 bases; unmatched junction bases: 6. CDR1 is GTSNPN, CDR2 SVGIG, per germline (reference sequence).

The J gene is TRBJ2-1, the V gene TRBV6-5; no firm D call. CDR3 length: 15 amino acids. Germline V gives CDR1 MNHEY, CDR2 SVGAGI. V was clipped by 4 bases and J by 0 bases, with 10 bases between them. The CDR3 sequence is CASSSSPGSYNEQFF. The CDR3 DNA sequence: TGTGCCAGCAGTTCAAGCCCGGGCTCCTACAATGAGCAGTTCTTC.

J is TRBJ1-2 and V is TRBV4-1; perhaps TRBD1 as D (5 bases). The germline V gene has CDR1 MGHRA and CDR2 YSYEKL. This CDR3 has 15 amino acids. The V end was cut by 0 bases, the J end by 3 bases, with 11 bases between. The CDR3 coding sequence is TGCGCCAGCAGCCAAGATCCGACAGTTGACTATGGCTACACCTTC. Translation: CASSQDPTVDYGYTF.

V is TRBV5-4 and J is TRBJ2-3, with 11 bases matching TRBD2. CDR3 length: 15 amino acids. Trimming removed 6 bases from V and 4 bases from J; junction bases left unmatched: 7. Germline V CDR1 and CDR2: SGHNT, YYREEE (reference sequence). The CDR3 loop reads CASTTSGSGPDTQYF. DNA for the CDR3: TGTGCCAGCACCACTAGCGGGAGCGGCCCAGATACGCAGTATTTT.

This rearrangement joins TRBV27 to TRBJ1-6, with D perhaps matching TRBD1 (5 bases). CDR3 length: 14 residues. The germline CDR1 and CDR2 sequences are MNHEY and SMNVEV (reference sequence). The ends were cut back, 7 bases at V and 3 bases at J, with 10 bases in the middle. CDR3 sequence: CASKPDSYNSPLHF. The CDR3 nucleotides read TGTGCCAGCAAGCCAGACAGCTATAATTCACCCCTCCACTTT.

The J gene is TRBJ2-7, the V gene TRBV28; weak D call: TRBD2 (5 bases). Germline lookup yields CDR1 MDHEN and CDR2 SYDVKM. V gave up 10 bases and J gave up 1 base, with 11 bases separating them. This CDR3 is built from 12 residues. The DNA for the CDR3 is TGTGCCACCTCAGAGGGTTCCTACGAGCAGTACTTC. Translated: CATSEGSYEQYF.

The rearrangement joins TRBV5-1 to TRBJ2-5; the match to TRBD1 covers 9 bases. The CDR3 contains 15 residues. J was trimmed by 5 bases and V by 4 bases; bases with no gene match: 9. The V gene's germline CDR1 is SGHRS and CDR2 YFSETQ. CDR3 in amino acids: CASSHTGTGSETQYF. The CDR3 region has the DNA TGCGCCAGCAGCCACACAGGGACAGGGAGCGAGACCCAGTACTTC.